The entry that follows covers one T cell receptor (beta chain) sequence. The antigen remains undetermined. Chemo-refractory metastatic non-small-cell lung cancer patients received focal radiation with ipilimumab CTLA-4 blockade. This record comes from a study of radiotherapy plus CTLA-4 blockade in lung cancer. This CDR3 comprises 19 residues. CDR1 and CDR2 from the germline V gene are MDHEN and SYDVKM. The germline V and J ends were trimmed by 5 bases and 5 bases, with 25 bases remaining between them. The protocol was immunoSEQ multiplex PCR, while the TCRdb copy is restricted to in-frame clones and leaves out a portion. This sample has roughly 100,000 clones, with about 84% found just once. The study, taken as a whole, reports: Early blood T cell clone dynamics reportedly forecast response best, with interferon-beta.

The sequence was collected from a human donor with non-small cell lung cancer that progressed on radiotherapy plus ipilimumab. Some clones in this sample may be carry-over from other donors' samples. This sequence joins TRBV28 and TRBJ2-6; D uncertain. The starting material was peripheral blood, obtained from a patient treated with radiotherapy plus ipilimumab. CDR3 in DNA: TGTGCCAGCAGTAGCATTCCTCCTTTGACACAAAGTCGGGCCAACGTCCTGACTTTC. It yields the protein CASSSIPPLTQSRANVLTF.